Listed below are T cell receptor beta chains from one sample, sequenced in a study of T-cell memory formation after mild COVID-19. From the 5' RACE reads, TCRdb called clonotypes with MiXCR, one entry per CDR3 protein. Among approximately 290,000 distinct CDR3 sequences listed, approximately 8% were seen once. Sequenced: PBMCs or a T cell subset sorted from them (not recorded which). Receptor source: a man in his late teens or twenties who had mild COVID-19 (a few samples of this study predate the infection). Cell type and time point are not known. Each CDR3 is given with its conserved first and last residue.

v_gene,CDR3aa
TRBV19,CASSIGVGAGEETQYF
TRBV2,CASIQGGEAFF
TRBV7-2,CASSIGTGVLNEQFF
TRBV10-2,CASGETSGGHNEQFF
TRBV12-3/TRBV12-4,CASSTKGTLEQFF
TRBV7-9,CASRTDRPEAFF
TRBV7-2,CASSLGLAVNTGELFF
TRBV20-1,CSATPGGFGGMAFF
TRBV7-8,CASSLGQYYNEQFF
TRBV7-2,CASRSPGGTQYF
TRBV24-1,CATSQPTEGAMVVDDGYTF
TRBV19,CASMPQGSTDTQYF
TRBV12-3/TRBV12-4,CASSLPGAKTFF
TRBV12-3/TRBV12-4,CASSPGQDRYGYTF
TRBV20-1,CSAPEVTGELFF
TRBV7-2,CASRPPGRTSYEQYF